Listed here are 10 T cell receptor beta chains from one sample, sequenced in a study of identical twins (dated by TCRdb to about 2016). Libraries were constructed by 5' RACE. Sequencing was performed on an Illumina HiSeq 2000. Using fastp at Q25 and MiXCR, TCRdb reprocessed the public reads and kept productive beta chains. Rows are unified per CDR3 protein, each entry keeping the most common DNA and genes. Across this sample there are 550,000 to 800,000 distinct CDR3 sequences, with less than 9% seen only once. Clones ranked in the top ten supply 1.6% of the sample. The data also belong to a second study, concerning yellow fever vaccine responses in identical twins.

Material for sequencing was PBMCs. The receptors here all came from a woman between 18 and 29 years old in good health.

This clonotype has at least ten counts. CDR3 nucleotides: TGCGCCAGCAGCGGCGGGACGGCGAACACCGGGGAGCTGTTTTTT. It codes for CASSGGTANTGELFF. This chain joins TRBV5-1 and TRBJ2-2; D perhaps matches TRBD2 (6 bases). With 4 bases removed from V and 0 bases from J, the gap between germline ends came to 10 bases. The CDR3 totals 15 residues. Germline CDR1 SGHRS, CDR2 YFSETQ.

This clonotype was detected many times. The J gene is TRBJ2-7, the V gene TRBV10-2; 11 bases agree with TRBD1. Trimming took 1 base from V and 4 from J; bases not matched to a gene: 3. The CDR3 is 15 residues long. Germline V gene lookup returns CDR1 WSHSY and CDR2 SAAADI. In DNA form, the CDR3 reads TGCGCCAGCAGTGAGTGGACAGGGGGCGGTTACGAGCAGTACTTC. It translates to CASSEWTGGGYEQYF.

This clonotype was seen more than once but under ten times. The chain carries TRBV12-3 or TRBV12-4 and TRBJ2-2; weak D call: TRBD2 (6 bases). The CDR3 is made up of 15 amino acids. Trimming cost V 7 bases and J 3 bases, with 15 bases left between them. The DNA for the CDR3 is TGTGCCAGCATAATGGGACTGGAATACACCGGGGAGCTGTTTTTT. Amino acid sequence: CASIMGLEYTGELFF.

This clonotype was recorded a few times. In DNA form, the CDR3 reads TGTGCCAGCAGCTTTCCCCCTCTTGGGGGAGCAACTAATGAAAAACTGTTTTTT. This translates into CASSFPPLGGATNEKLFF. The chain uses TRBV5-5 and TRBJ1-4; possible D gene TRBD1, 5 bases. The CDR3 has 18 residues. CDR1 is SGHKS, CDR2 YYEKEE, per germline (reference sequence). Trimming left V 2 bases short and J 0 bases short, with 17 bases between.

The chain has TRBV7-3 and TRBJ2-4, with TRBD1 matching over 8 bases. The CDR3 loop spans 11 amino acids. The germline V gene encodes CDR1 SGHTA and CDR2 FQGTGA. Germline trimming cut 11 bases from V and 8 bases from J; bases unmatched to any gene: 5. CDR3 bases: TGTGCCCCAGGGGGCGCGGACATTCAGTACTTC. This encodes CAPGGADIQYF.

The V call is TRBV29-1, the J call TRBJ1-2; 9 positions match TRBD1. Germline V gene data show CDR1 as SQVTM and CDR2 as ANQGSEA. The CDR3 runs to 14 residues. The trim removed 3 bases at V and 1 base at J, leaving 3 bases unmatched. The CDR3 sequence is CSVEGTGYNYGYTF. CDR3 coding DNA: TGCAGCGTTGAGGGGACAGGGTATAACTATGGCTACACCTTC.

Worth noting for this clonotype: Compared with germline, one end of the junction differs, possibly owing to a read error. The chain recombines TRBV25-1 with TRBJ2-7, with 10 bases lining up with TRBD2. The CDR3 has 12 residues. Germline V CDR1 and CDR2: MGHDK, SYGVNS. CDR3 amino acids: CASSDLLAGVYF. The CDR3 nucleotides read TGTGCCAGCAGTGATCTGCTAGCGGGAGTTTATTTC.

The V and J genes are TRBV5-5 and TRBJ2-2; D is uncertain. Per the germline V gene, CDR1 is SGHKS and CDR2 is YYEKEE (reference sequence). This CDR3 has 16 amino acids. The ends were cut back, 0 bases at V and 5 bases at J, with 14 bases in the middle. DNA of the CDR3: TGTGCCAGCAGCTTGGCCCGGACCCTAACAACCGGGGAGCTGTTTTTT. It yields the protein CASSLARTLTTGELFF.

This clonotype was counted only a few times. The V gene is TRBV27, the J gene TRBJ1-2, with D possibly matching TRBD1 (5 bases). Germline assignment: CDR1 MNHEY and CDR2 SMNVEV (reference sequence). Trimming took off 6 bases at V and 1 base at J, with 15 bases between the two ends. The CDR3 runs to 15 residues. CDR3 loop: CASSRDGRFNYGYTF. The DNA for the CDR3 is TGTGCCAGCAGCCGGGACGGAAGGTTTAACTATGGCTACACCTTC.

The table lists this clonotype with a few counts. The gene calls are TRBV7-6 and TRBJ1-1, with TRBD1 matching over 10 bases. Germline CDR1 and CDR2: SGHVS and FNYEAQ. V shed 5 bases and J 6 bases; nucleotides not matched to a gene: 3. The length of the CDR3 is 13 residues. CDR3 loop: CASSIGTGAEAFF. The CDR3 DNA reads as TGTGCCAGCAGCATTGGGACAGGGGCTGAAGCTTTCTTT.